Listed below are T cell receptor beta chains from one sample, sequenced in a study of PD-L1 blockade in urothelial cancer. TCRdb's table, derived via immunoSEQ multiplex PCR, lists solely in-frame clones and lacks some. Here the sample spans 29,000 or so clones, around 87% being singletons. The sequenced sample was PBMCs, obtained around atezolizumab (anti-PD-L1) treatment. The receptors here all came from a man aged 50 or older with urothelial cancer. CDR3s leave out the opening cysteine and the closing phenylalanine or tryptophan. The size entry is marked missing in some rows and otherwise reads once, few, many or a size class.

size,V,CDR3
-,TRBV13,ASSGGVYNSPLH
-,TRBV7-2,ASSYPGTYEQY
-,TRBV18,ASSLDRGEAF
-,TRBV30,AWRTGLGGYEQY
-,TRBV19,ASSSTGGSGELF
-,TRBV7-9,ASSLAERGRAN
-,TRBV27,ASSLSAGGSYNEQF
-,TRBV18,ASSPGDIRNTEAF
-,TRBV2,ASKRGKMNTEAF
once,TRBV7-9,ASNIRVSDGGDTYNEQF
-,TRBV12-5,ASGLALSSYEQY
few,TRBV14,ASSLRTGWNYGYT
few,TRBV6-5,SPGQGGNSPLH
-,TRBV27,ASSLSLRGSSYNSPLH
-,TRBV18,ASSPPTESYGYT
once,TRBV27,ASSFRGLGNIQY
-,TRBV5-1,ASSQGLAGVNEQF
-,TRBV30,APRLCGTGEDQPQH
-,TRBV7-2,ASSPGGGTIST
once,TRBV28,ASSFGGRTDTQY
-,TRBV5-4,ASSLGQFSEAF
once,TRBV5-1,ASSPSGRGTDTQY
once,TRBV5-4,ASSLTSGSTGELF
few,TRBV30,AWSVAGNTEAF
-,TRBV19,ASSFETGAGEQY
-,TRBV19,ASSSSTGMVGYGYT
-,TRBV15,ATSRGAGGQETQY
once,TRBV5-1,ASTREGAGTNEKLF
-,TRBV27,ASSYGRGDSYEQY
once,TRBV11-2,ASRTLGGRLRYEQY
-,TRBV27,ASSSRGAGYNEQF
-,TRBV14,ASSPYSYNSPLH
-,TRBV6-5,ASSYTRNTEAF
-,TRBV7-9,ASSSRLAGGRSYEQY
-,TRBV6-5,ATYRDSYGYT
-,TRBV5-1,ASSADRVSEQF
-,TRBV19,ASSIQNTYEQY
once,TRBV2,ASRPSDRTHEQF
-,TRBV1,TSSPRRTSGNNTGELF
-,TRBV30,AWGGVNYGYT
-,TRBV7-9,ASYLLLAGEDTQY
-,TRBV7-3,ASSSPGFGYT